This T cell receptor (beta chain) was observed in a study of T cells in Graves' hyperthyroidism and ophthalmopathy. Diagnosis relied on clinical symptoms, serum thyroxine and TRAb, thyroid ultrasound and orbital computed tomography. Study-wide results and limits: Expanded thyroid clonotypes (above 0.001) were mostly also found in blood.

As regards this clonotype: Antigen unknown.

RNA transcripts served as the template for amplifying TCR beta CDR3 regions. First-round RT-PCR with HTBI primers amplified the TCR CDR3 region. TCRdb itself ran the multiplex PCR reads through MiXCR, one entry per CDR3 protein. The sample has over 700,000 distinct CDR3 sequences, more than 30% seen once; the top ten hold 8% to 9%. The length of the CDR3 is 16 residues. V was clipped by 1 base and J by 5 bases; unmatched bases: 7. Germline-derived CDR1 and CDR2 are MGHRA and YSYEKL. J is TRBJ1-4 and V is TRBV4-1, with 7 bases matching TRBD1. The sequence came from a man younger than 35 with Graves' hyperthyroidism. The sample was blood. The CDR3 reads CASSQGEGGENEKLFF. The CDR3 nucleotides are TGCGCCAGCAGCCAAGGTGAAGGGGGCGAGAATGAAAAACTGTTTTTT.